One and the same sample provided the 28 T cell receptor beta chains below, sequenced in a study of OX40 agonist ivuxolimab in advanced cancers. The assay was immunoSEQ multiplex PCR, and TCRdb's table has in-frame clones only and misses some. The sample carries some 59,000 clones, around 90% recorded once. The source was CD4+ or CD8+ T cells sorted from blood, collected in a trial of the OX40 agonist ivuxolimab. All receptors derive from an adult with an advanced solid tumor such as melanoma, head and neck, liver or kidney cancer.

The CDR3 region is CAWSARTGTNTEAFF. The CDR3 DNA follows: TGTGCCTGGAGTGCACGGACAGGCACAAACACTGAAGCTTTCTTT. The rearrangement uses TRBV30 and TRBJ1-1, with 7 nucleotides matching TRBD1. Germline CDR1 reads GTSNPN; CDR2 reads SVGIG (reference sequence). The V segment lost 1 base and the J segment 2 bases; nucleotides outside the gene matches: 7. The CDR3 contains 15 residues.

This clone was counted a few times. The rearrangement joins TRBV28 to TRBJ2-7, with D unresolved. From germline, CDR1 is MDHEN and CDR2 SYDVKM. There are 16 residues in the CDR3. The V end lost 5 bases, the J end lost 0 bases, and 17 bases lay between the germline ends. The CDR3 protein is CASSPHTGRSSYEQYF. The CDR3 nucleotides are TGTGCCAGCAGTCCCCATACTGGTAGGAGCTCCTACGAGCAGTACTTC.

The chain couples TRBV6-1 to TRBJ1-5; no clear D gene. The CDR3 covers 14 residues. V lost 0 bases to trimming and J lost 6 bases, with 9 bases between them. The germline V gene encodes CDR1 MNHNS and CDR2 SASEGT. For the CDR3, the DNA is TGTGCCAGCAGTGAAGCCTGGTTGCCTCAGCCCCAGCATTTT. It encodes CASSEAWLPQPQHF.

V usage is TRBV27 and J usage is TRBJ2-7; 8 bases agree with TRBD1. Germline trimming cut 5 bases from V and 3 bases from J; bases unmatched to any gene: 6. This CDR3 comprises 14 residues. Germline V gene sequence: CDR1 MNHEY, CDR2 SMNVEV (reference sequence). The DNA of the CDR3 is TGTGCCAGCAGTCTGGAACAGGGGGGCTACGAGCAGTACTTC. Its translation is CASSLEQGGYEQYF.

This chain links TRBV5-4 with TRBJ1-5; D is ambiguous. Trimming removed 3 bases from V and 10 bases from J, with 20 bases in between. Germline V gene lookup returns CDR1 SGHNT and CDR2 YYREEE (reference sequence). This CDR3 is built from 15 residues. CDR3 DNA: TGTGCCAGCAGCTCCCTCGGTGATTTTCCGAGACCCCAGCATTTT. Amino acids: CASSSLGDFPRPQHF.

This rearrangement joins TRBV10-3 to TRBJ2-3; 8 bases are shared with TRBD1. Germline CDR1 ENHRY, CDR2 SYGVKD. CDR3 length: 15 residues. The trim removed 6 bases at V and 6 bases at J, leaving 11 bases unmatched. The CDR3 protein is CAISAGTGVRDTQYF. The CDR3 DNA reads as TGTGCCATCAGCGCCGGGACAGGAGTTCGGGATACGCAGTATTTT.

The chain employs TRBV11-2 and TRBJ2-1, with a tentative D call TRBD2 (6 bases). Trimming removed 5 bases at V and 0 bases at J, with 17 bases between. CDR3 length: 17 residues. Looked up from germline, CDR1 is SGHAT and CDR2 is FQNNGV. CDR3 loop: CASSPWGGASSYNEQFF. Written as DNA, the CDR3 is TGTGCCAGCAGCCCCTGGGGAGGCGCTAGCTCCTACAATGAGCAGTTCTTC.

This clone was found once. The rearrangement links TRBV10-1 to TRBJ2-1; 7 bases align to TRBD1. Trimming at V came to 2 bases and at J to 1 base, leaving 5 bases not matched to a gene. The germline gives CDR1 WNHNN, CDR2 SYGVQD (reference sequence). The CDR3 totals 16 residues. The CDR3 loop is CASSEDPTGSYNEQFF. CDR3 bases: TGCGCCAGCAGTGAGGACCCGACAGGGTCCTACAATGAGCAGTTCTTC.

The rearrangement links TRBV18 to TRBJ2-1; 8 nucleotides align to TRBD1. The CDR3 has 16 residues. Trimming at V came to 4 bases and at J to 6 bases, leaving 11 bases not matched to a gene. Germline values: CDR1 KGHSH, CDR2 LQKENI. The CDR3 spells CASSRSGTGPFNEQFF. CDR3 DNA: TGTGCCAGCTCACGGTCCGGGACAGGCCCCTTCAATGAGCAGTTCTTC.

This sequence joins TRBV15 and TRBJ2-3, with D perhaps matching TRBD2 (7 bases). The CDR3 is 14 residues long. The V and J ends lost 1 base and 4 bases respectively, with 9 bases between them. The germline gives CDR1 LNHNV, CDR2 YYDKDF (reference sequence). In DNA, the CDR3 is TGTGCCACCAGCAGAGGGGGGGGCGCAGATACGCAGTATTTT. It specifies CATSRGGGADTQYF.

The V gene is TRBV7-2, the J gene TRBJ2-1; TRBD1 aligns across 8 bases. Germline lookup yields CDR1 SGHTA and CDR2 FQGNSA. The V and J ends lost 5 bases and 10 bases, in that order; junction bases with no gene match: 13. This CDR3 has 15 residues. The CDR3 loop is CASSPYRGYRKEQFF. As DNA, the CDR3 is TGTGCCAGCAGCCCTTACAGGGGGTATCGTAAAGAGCAGTTCTTC. Using reference TRBV7-2 and TRBJ2-1 for the parts outside the CDR3, the full variable domain is GAGVSQSPSNKVTEKGKDVELRCDPISGHTALYWYRQSLGQGLEFLIYFQGNSAPDKSGLPSDRFSAERTGGSVSTLTIQRTQQEDSAVYLCASSPYRGYRKEQFFGPGTRLTVL.

This chain connects TRBV7-9 to TRBJ2-3, with 7 bases aligning to TRBD1. V lost 6 bases, J lost 1 base, and 4 bases stayed unmatched. This CDR3 has 14 residues. CDR1 and CDR2 from the germline V gene are SEHNR and FQNEAQ (reference sequence). The CDR3 DNA follows: TGTGCCAGCAGGCACACAGGGGGCACAGATACGCAGTATTTT. It yields the protein CASRHTGGTDTQYF. Complete variable domain (other parts from reference TRBV7-9 and TRBJ2-3): DTGVSQNPRHKITKRGQNVTFRCDPISEHNRLYWYRQTLGQGPEFLTYFQNEAQLEKSRLLSDRFSAERPKGSFSTLEIQRTEQGDSAMYLCASRHTGGTDTQYFGPGTRLTVL.

This clone was found many times. This specimen includes other DNA sequences encoding the same CDR3. This chain uses TRBV4-1 with TRBJ2-1; D perhaps matches TRBD2 (6 bases). Germline CDR1 is MGHRA and CDR2 is YSYEKL. Trimming left V 2 bases short and J 0 bases short, with 11 bases between. The CDR3 consists of 16 residues. The CDR3 is CASSQTRGSSYNEQFF. The CDR3 coding sequence is TGCGCCAGCAGCCAAACCCGGGGGAGCTCCTACAATGAGCAGTTCTTC.

This chain connects TRBV5-1 to TRBJ2-7, with TRBD2 matching over 8 bases. CDR3 length: 14 residues. Germline CDR1 SGHRS, CDR2 YFSETQ. V was clipped by 2 bases and J by 5 bases; unmatched bases: 6. The DNA of the CDR3 is TGCGCCAGCAGCTTAGCGGGAGCCGGGGACGAGCAGTACTTC. The encoded protein is CASSLAGAGDEQYF.

The J gene is TRBJ2-5, the V gene TRBV19; a possible D gene is TRBD2 (5 bases). V was clipped by 4 bases and J by 4 bases, with 22 bases between them. CDR1 is LNHDA, CDR2 SQIVND, per germline (reference sequence). The CDR3 sequence is 17 residues long. CDR3 protein: CASSKSPPGLSLETQYF. The CDR3 DNA follows: TGTGCCAGTAGTAAGTCCCCCCCGGGGTTGTCTTTAGAGACCCAGTACTTC.

The chain carries TRBV10-3 and TRBJ2-1; a weak D match, TRBD1 (5 bases). The CDR3 runs 15 residues. Germline lookup yields CDR1 ENHRY and CDR2 SYGVKD. With 3 bases removed from V and 5 bases from J, the gap between germline ends came to 14 bases. CDR3 sequence reads: CAISEGAARHNEQFF. The CDR3 DNA sequence: TGTGCCATCAGTGAAGGGGCAGCGCGACACAATGAGCAGTTCTTC.

This rearrangement joins TRBV29-1 to TRBJ2-7; D possibly corresponds to TRBD1 (6 bases). Trimming pared 7 bases from V and 2 bases from J, leaving 15 bases between. The CDR3 loop spans 13 amino acids. Germline CDR1 is SQVTM and CDR2 is ANQGSEA. CDR3 region: CSGSTGPTYEQYF. The DNA for the CDR3 is TGCAGCGGATCGACAGGTCCTACCTACGAGCAGTACTTC.

The genes are TRBV7-8 and TRBJ2-3; 8 bases are shared with TRBD2. Germline V gives CDR1 SGHVS, CDR2 FQNEAQ. V lost 6 bases, J lost 4 bases, and 9 bases stayed unmatched. This CDR3 is built from 15 residues. CDR3: CASSLSGSDADTQYF. Written as DNA, the CDR3 is TGTGCCAGCAGTTTGAGCGGGAGTGATGCAGATACGCAGTATTTT.

As to this clone: Additional DNA sequences in this sample encode the identical CDR3. The chain has TRBV20-1 and TRBJ2-5; 8 bases match TRBD1. Germline assignment: CDR1 DFQATT and CDR2 SNEGSKA (reference sequence). The length of the CDR3 is 11 residues. The CDR3 spells CSATGGETQYF. CDR3 DNA: TGCAGCGCCACAGGGGGAGAGACCCAGTACTTC.

This chain connects TRBV7-6 to TRBJ1-5; no clear D. CDR3 length equals 13 residues. Germline loops: CDR1 SGHVS, CDR2 FNYEAQ. Deletions cut 1 base from V and 1 base from J, with 2 bases between. The CDR3 DNA follows: TGTGCCAGCAGCTTAGAGAGCAATCAGCCCCAGCATTTT. Its protein product is CASSLESNQPQHF. Together with reference TRBV7-6 and TRBJ1-5, the CDR3 gives the full variable domain: GAGVSQSPRYKVTKRGQDVALRCDPISGHVSLYWYRQALGQGPEFLTYFNYEAQQDKSGLPNDRFSAERPEGSISTLTIQRTEQRDSAMYRCASSLESNQPQHFGDGTRLSIL.

The chain has TRBV19 and TRBJ1-4, with no clear D. Trimming removed 3 bases at V and 7 bases at J, with 9 bases between. CDR1 and CDR2 from the germline V gene are LNHDA and SQIVND (reference sequence). This CDR3 is built from 13 residues. The CDR3 protein is CASSIFGPEKLFF. The CDR3 DNA follows: TGTGCCAGTAGTATTTTTGGTCCTGAAAAACTGTTTTTT.

The chain carries TRBV19 and TRBJ1-2; 8 positions match TRBD1. The CDR3 totals 13 residues. V lost 6 bases, J lost 7 bases, and 7 bases stayed unmatched. Per the germline V gene, CDR1 is LNHDA and CDR2 is SQIVND (reference sequence). The DNA of the CDR3 is TGTGCCAGTAGCCACAGGGGGGTAGCTGGCTACACCTTC. Translation gives CASSHRGVAGYTF.

Written as DNA, the CDR3 is TGTGCCAGTAGTATATGGGCGGGACAGGAGGCCGGCTACACCTTC. It codes for CASSIWAGQEAGYTF. V gene TRBV19 combines with J gene TRBJ1-2; 8 positions match TRBD1. This CDR3 is built from 15 residues. Germline V gene sequence: CDR1 LNHDA, CDR2 SQIVND (reference sequence). Losses at the gene ends were 2 bases for V and 8 bases for J; bases not matched to a gene: 10.

J is TRBJ2-1 and V is TRBV14, with D hard to call. Germline loops: CDR1 SGHDN, CDR2 FVKESK. V lost 0 bases and J 10 bases, leaving 13 bases between the germline ends. The CDR3 contains 14 residues. CDR3 region: CASSQDQLLLEQFF. CDR3 DNA sequence: TGTGCCAGCAGCCAAGATCAATTGCTTTTGGAGCAGTTCTTC. Full variable domain (outside the CDR3, taken from reference TRBV14 and TRBJ2-1): EAGVTQFPSHSVIEKGQTVTLRCDPISGHDNLYWYRRVMGKEIKFLLHFVKESKQDESGMPNNRFLAERTGGTYSTLKVQPAELEDSGVYFCASSQDQLLLEQFFGPGTRLTVL.

V is TRBV27 and J is TRBJ1-5; D may be TRBD1 (6 bases). The CDR3 covers 15 residues. The V and J ends lost 3 bases and 6 bases respectively, with 15 bases between them. The V gene's germline CDR1 is MNHEY and CDR2 SMNVEV (reference sequence). In nucleotides, the CDR3 is TGTGCCAGCAGTTTGAATGCAGGGGTTGGTCAGCCCCAGCATTTT. Translated: CASSLNAGVGQPQHF.

This clone has only one observation. The chain links TRBV5-1 to TRBJ2-5; 7 bases are a match to TRBD2. Germline CDR1 SGHRS, CDR2 YFSETQ. Trimming at V came to 3 bases and at J to 4 bases, leaving 9 bases not matched to a gene. The CDR3 is 15 amino acids. The CDR3: CASSSQRGGRETQYF. DNA for the CDR3: TGCGCCAGCAGCTCTCAGCGGGGAGGTCGAGAGACCCAGTACTTC.

J is TRBJ2-1 and V is TRBV2, with D tentatively TRBD1 or TRBD2 (5 bases each). The germline gives CDR1 SNHLY, CDR2 FYNNEI. The V end was cut by 6 bases, the J end by 5 bases, with 14 bases between. CDR3 length equals 14 residues. The CDR3 protein is CASSVFRGDNEQFF. CDR3 sequence (DNA): TGTGCCAGCAGCGTCTTTAGAGGGGACAATGAGCAGTTCTTC.

The genes are TRBV18 and TRBJ2-5; D is perhaps TRBD1 or TRBD2 (5 bases each). The CDR3 consists of 15 residues. V was shortened by 4 bases and J by 3 bases, with 15 bases between the two germline ends. Looked up from germline, CDR1 is KGHSH and CDR2 is LQKENI. CDR3 in amino acids: CASSLRRDREETQYF. CDR3 nucleotides: TGTGCCAGCTCACTGCGTCGGGACCGAGAAGAGACCCAGTACTTC. The whole variable domain, filled in from reference TRBV18 and TRBJ2-5, reads NAGVMQNPRHLVRRRGQEARLRCSPMKGHSHVYWYRQLPEEGLKFMVYLQKENIIDESGMPKERFSAEFPKEGPSILRIQQVVRGDSAAYFCASSLRRDREETQYFGPGTRLLVL.